The clone carrying this T cell receptor beta chain has just a few counts. This sample was taken from a study of T-cell reconstitution after alpha-beta-depleted transplantation in children. TCRbeta library preparation incorporated unique molecular identifiers. One entry per CDR3 protein results from TCRdb running MiXCR on the PCR reads. The sample lists about 540,000 distinct CDR3 sequences; approximately 20% were seen once. CDR1 DFQATT and CDR2 SNEGSKA come from the germline V gene (reference sequence). The CDR3 is made up of 13 amino acids. V lost 3 bases and J lost 7, with 16 bases in between. The source of this sequence is a human donor who donated a stem cell graft to a child with acute lymphoblastic leukemia. This rearrangement joins TRBV20-1 to TRBJ2-7; D is ambiguous. The sample in question was PBMCs from the stem cell graft donor, obtained from the stem cell graft. In DNA, the CDR3 is TGCAGTGCTAGGGCGCAGGTCAGAGTGGAGCAGTACTTC. Amino acid sequence: CSARAQVRVEQYF.